The source of this T cell receptor (beta chain) is a study of CD8+ T cells in alopecia areata. RNA extraction was followed by reverse transcription into cDNA, which acted as the sequencing template. Clones were sequenced by immunoSEQ multiplex PCR, and TCRdb holds only the in-frame ones, with some missing. The data hold about 150,000 clones, with roughly 60% observed a single time. This clone occurred a few times. The antigen is not known. V was clipped by 5 bases and J by 2 bases, with 14 bases between them. CDR3 size: 15 residues. From germline, CDR1 is SGHDT and CDR2 YYEEEE. Whole-study results and caveats: Alopecia totalis/universalis scalp especially showed more expanded CD8+ clones than normal scalp.

The receptor was derived from a human donor in good health. V is TRBV5-6 and J is TRBJ2-1, with D perhaps TRBD2 (6 bases). The source material was CD4+ T cells sorted from blood. The chain's CDR3 is CASSWDSQTYNEQFF. Written as DNA, the CDR3 is TGTGCCAGCAGTTGGGACTCCCAGACCTACAATGAGCAGTTCTTC.